The rows below give T cell receptor beta chains drawn from one sample of a study of T cells in tuberculosis. TCRdb keeps only in-frame clones here, not all; method: immunoSEQ multiplex PCR. The sample has more than 70,000 clones, roughly 91% seen once. Sequencing used CD1b-GMM tetramer-negative cells sorted from PBMCs. Source of these receptors: an adult woman with latent tuberculosis. Each CDR3 is given with its conserved first and last residue. D genes are given only for firm matches. Size tells how often a clone was seen (once, few, many) or the class of an expanded clone, and some rows leave it out.

>.|TRBJ1-6|few|TRBV27
CASSSPAWTGGNSPLHF
TGTGCCAGCAGTTCCCCCGCCTGGACGGGGGGAAATTCACCCCTCCACTTT
>.|TRBJ2-1|.|TRBV13
CASSPNSGSSYNEQFF
TGTGCCAGCAGCCCCAACTCGGGAAGCTCCTACAATGAGCAGTTCTTC
>.|TRBJ1-5|.|TRBV7-9
CASSRGNQPQHF
TGTGCCAGCAGCCGAGGGAATCAGCCCCAGCATTTT
>TRBD1|TRBJ2-1|few|TRBV4-2
CASSFGQGDNEQFF
TGTGCCAGCAGTTTCGGACAGGGGGACAATGAGCAGTTCTTC
>.|TRBJ1-6|.|TRBV6-5
CASRRGNSPLHF
TGTGCCAGCAGGCGGGGGAATTCACCCCTCCACTTT
>TRBD1|TRBJ2-1|.|TRBV19
CASSADRGSSYNEQFF
TGTGCCAGTAGTGCCGACAGGGGAAGCTCCTACAATGAGCAGTTCTTC
>.|TRBJ1-5|.|TRBV6-5
CASNDRLGQPQHF
TGTGCCAGCAATGACAGGTTGGGGCAGCCCCAGCATTTT
>TRBD2|TRBJ2-3|.|TRBV7-8
CASSSGTSGGPQDTQYF
TGTGCCAGCAGCTCCGGGACTAGCGGGGGCCCCCAAGATACGCAGTATTTT
>TRBD1|TRBJ2-7|.|TRBV7-9
CASSPRTGVAIGLEQYF
TGTGCCAGCAGCCCCCGGACAGGGGTGGCTATAGGCCTCGAGCAGTACTTC
>TRBD2|TRBJ2-1|few|TRBV7-9
CASSLATSGVNEQFF
TGTGCCAGCAGCTTGGCAACTAGCGGGGTCAATGAGCAGTTCTTC
>.|TRBJ1-4|.|TRBV2
CASSENSPGGGEKLFF
TGTGCCAGCAGTGAAAACAGTCCCGGCGGGGGGGAAAAACTGTTTTTT
>.|TRBJ2-1|.|TRBV5-4
CASSGRVERDNEQFF
TGTGCCAGCAGCGGCAGGGTGGAGCGGGACAATGAGCAGTTCTTC
>TRBD1|TRBJ1-3|.|TRBV30
CAWNSGQSSGNTIYF
TGTGCCTGGAATTCGGGACAGAGCTCTGGAAACACCATATATTTT
>TRBD1|TRBJ2-3|.|TRBV11-3
CASSLGGQATDTQYF
TGTGCCAGCAGCTTAGGGGGACAGGCCACAGATACGCAGTATTTT
>.|TRBJ1-1|.|TRBV6-1
CASKGYALNTEAFF
TGTGCCAGCAAGGGGTACGCCTTGAACACTGAAGCTTTCTTT
>.|TRBJ1-1|.|TRBV6-5
CASREVRNTEAFF
TGTGCCAGCCGGGAGGTTAGGAACACTGAAGCTTTCTTT
>TRBD1|TRBJ1-5|once|TRBV6-1
CASSESSSGTGNNQPQHF
TGTGCCAGCAGTGAATCTTCCTCCGGGACAGGGAACAATCAGCCCCAGCATTTT
>TRBD1|TRBJ1-4|.|TRBV7-6
CASSLGQGLFF
TGTGCCAGCAGCTTAGGACAGGGGCTGTTTTTT
>.|TRBJ2-7|.|TRBV6-5
CASSARGGGPYEQYF
TGTGCCAGCAGTGCCCGTGGAGGTGGGCCCTACGAGCAGTACTTC
>.|TRBJ2-1|.|TRBV6-5
CASTPQGRNEQFF
TGTGCCAGCACCCCCCAGGGGCGCAATGAGCAGTTCTTC
>.|TRBJ1-2|.|TRBV7-9
CASSQETGYYGYTF
TGTGCCAGCAGCCAAGAGACAGGTTACTATGGCTACACCTTC
>TRBD2|TRBJ2-1|.|TRBV14
CASSRTSGGASNEQFF
TGTGCCAGCAGCAGGACTAGCGGGGGGGCAAGCAATGAGCAGTTCTTC
>TRBD1|TRBJ1-1|.|TRBV7-8
CASSPQGTIRNTEAFF
TGTGCCAGCAGCCCACAGGGGACGATTCGGAACACTGAAGCTTTCTTT
>.|TRBJ2-3|.|TRBV11-3
CASSLTSSAGKDTQYF
TGTGCCAGCAGCTTAACCAGTTCGGCCGGGAAAGATACGCAGTATTTT
>.|TRBJ1-4|.|TRBV6-6
CASSYTLPGDEKLFF
TGTGCCAGCAGTTACACGTTACCAGGGGATGAAAAACTGTTTTTT
>TRBD2|TRBJ2-3|.|TRBV11-1
CASSLEVAGGRSTDTQYF
TGTGCCAGCAGCTTAGAAGTAGCGGGGGGCCGCTCCACAGATACGCAGTATTTT
>.|TRBJ2-7|.|TRBV16
CASSQSGGTGGKQYF
TGTGCCAGCAGCCAAAGCGGGGGGACAGGTGGTAAGCAGTACTTC